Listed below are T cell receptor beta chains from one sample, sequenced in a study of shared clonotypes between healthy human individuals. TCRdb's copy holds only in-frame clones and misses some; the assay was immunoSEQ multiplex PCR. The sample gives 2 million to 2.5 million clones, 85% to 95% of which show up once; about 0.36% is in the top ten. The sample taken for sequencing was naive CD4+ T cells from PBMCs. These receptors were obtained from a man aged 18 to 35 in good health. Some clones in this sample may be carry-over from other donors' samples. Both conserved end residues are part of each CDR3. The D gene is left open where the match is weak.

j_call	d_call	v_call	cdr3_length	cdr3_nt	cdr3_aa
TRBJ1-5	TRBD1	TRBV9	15	TGTGCCAGCAGCCAGGGGGACAGGGACAATCAGCCCCAGCATTTT	CASSQGDRDNQPQHF
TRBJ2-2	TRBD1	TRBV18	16	TGTGCCAGCTCAAGAGGACAGGGGGAGAACACCGGGGAGCTGTTTTTT	CASSRGQGENTGELFF
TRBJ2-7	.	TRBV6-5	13	TGTGCCAGCAGTTACAGGTCATTCTACGAGCAGTACTTC	CASSYRSFYEQYF
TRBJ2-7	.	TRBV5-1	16	TGCGCCAGCAGCTTGCTAGTCTCCGGGGGCCATTCCGAGCAGTACTTC	CASSLLVSGGHSEQYF
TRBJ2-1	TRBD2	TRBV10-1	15	TGCGCCAGCAGTGAGGCCGGACTAGCGGAGGATGAGCAGTTCTTC	CASSEAGLAEDEQFF
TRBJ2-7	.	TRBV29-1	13	TGCAGCGTTACCCTTTTGGTGACCTACGAGCAGTACTTC	CSVTLLVTYEQYF
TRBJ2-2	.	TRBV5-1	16	TGCGCCAGCAGCTTGGACAGGAGGGCGAACACCGGGGAGCTGTTTTTT	CASSLDRRANTGELFF
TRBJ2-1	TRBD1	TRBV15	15	TGTGCCACCAGCAGAAGACAGGGTGCCTACAATGAGCAGTTCTTC	CATSRRQGAYNEQFF
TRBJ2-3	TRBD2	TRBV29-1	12	TGCAGCACCGTAGCGGGATCAGATACGCAGTATTTT	CSTVAGSDTQYF
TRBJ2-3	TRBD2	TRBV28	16	TGTGCCAGCACTCAGCGGGGGCGCGGGAGGCCAGATACGCAGTATTTT	CASTQRGRGRPDTQYF
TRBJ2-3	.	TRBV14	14	TGTGCCAGTAGCCAGACGCGGATAGGGGATACGCAGTATTTT	CASSQTRIGDTQYF
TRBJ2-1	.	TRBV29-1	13	TGCAGCGTAGTGGACGGCTACTACAATGAGCAGTTCTTC	CSVVDGYYNEQFF
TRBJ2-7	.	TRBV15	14	TGTGCCACCAGCAGAGAAGCAGGATACTACGAGCAGTACTTC	CATSREAGYYEQYF
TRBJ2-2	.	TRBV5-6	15	TGTGCCAGCAGCTTAAGGGACACCTACACCGGGGAGCTGTTTTTT	CASSLRDTYTGELFF
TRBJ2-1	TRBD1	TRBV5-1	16	TGCGCCAGCAGCCCCACCGGGACAGCGACCTACAATGAGCAGTTCTTC	CASSPTGTATYNEQFF